This TCR beta chain stems from a study of T cells after yellow fever vaccination. The CDR3 is 16 residues long. Trimming took 0 bases from V and 0 from J, leaving 9 bases between them. Germline-derived CDR1 and CDR2 are SGHTA and FQGNSA. Using its own MiXCR run on the 5' RACE reads, TCRdb lists one record per CDR3 protein. The sample holds 350,000 to 450,000 distinct CDR3 sequences, around 20% seen once. Sequencing was performed on PBMCs, taken before the yellow fever booster vaccination. The TCR was taken from a man younger than 35 who received the YFV17D yellow fever vaccine. V is TRBV7-2 and J is TRBJ2-1; D uncertain. CDR3 sequence reads: CASSLARLGSYNEQFF. The CDR3 coding sequence is TGTGCCAGCAGCTTAGCCCGACTCGGCTCCTACAATGAGCAGTTCTTC.